The present TCR beta chain was sequenced within a study of blood T cell repertoires in COVID-19. V was pared by 0 bases and J by 0 bases, with 11 bases between. The germline V gene has CDR1 SGHRS and CDR2 YFSETQ. The CDR3 consists of 16 residues. Some clones are missing from TCRdb's copy, which holds only in-frame ones; the method was immunoSEQ multiplex PCR. Of some 190,000 clones in the sample, 70% to 90% were seen once. The sequenced sample consisted of peripheral blood. This chain joins TRBV5-1 and TRBJ2-3; tentative D call: TRBD2 (5 bases). The TCR originated in a woman aged 40 to 49 who had recovered from COVID-19. CDR3 nucleotides: TGCGCCAGCAGCTTGGGGACTGATACGAGCACAGATACGCAGTATTTT. This translates into CASSLGTDTSTDTQYF.